The TCR beta chain described here comes from a study of OX40 agonist ivuxolimab in advanced cancers. Study findings and constraints: Both blood CD4+ and CD8+ T cells showed clonal growth by week 6 at 0.1 to 3.0 mg/kg.

V dropped 6 bases and J dropped 7 bases, with 12 bases sitting between them. Germline V CDR1 and CDR2: SEHNR, FQNEAQ (reference sequence). The CDR3 is made up of 12 amino acids. A note on this clone: Its antigen remains unidentified.

Produced via immunoSEQ multiplex PCR; TCRdb's table is partial and in-frame only. This sample has about 88,000 clones; around 82% occur once, and the top ten carry about 4.1%. The source material was CD4+ or CD8+ T cells sorted from blood, sampled in a trial of the OX40 agonist ivuxolimab. This TCR derives from an adult with an advanced solid tumor such as melanoma, head and neck, liver or kidney cancer. This chain uses TRBV7-9 with TRBJ1-1; weak D call: TRBD1 (5 bases). The CDR3 spells CASRGVLDEAFF. The CDR3 region has the DNA TGTGCCAGCAGAGGGGTTCTGGATGAAGCTTTCTTT.